A selection of T cell receptor beta chains follows, all from one sample in a study of blood T cell repertoires in COVID-19. Assay: immunoSEQ multiplex PCR; the TCRdb copy retains only in-frame clones and omits some. The sample has 200,000 to 300,000 clones, approximately 87% seen once. The sequenced material came from peripheral blood. The receptor set was obtained from a man aged 55-75 years with acute or convalescent COVID-19. The CDR3 runs from the conserved cysteine through the conserved F or W. The order of the fields is V gene, J gene, D gene, CDR3 protein, CDR3 DNA. The D gene is left open where the match is weak.

v_gene: TRBV19
j_gene: TRBJ1-5
d_gene: TRBD1
CDR3aa: CASSARTGHQPQHF
CDR3nt: TGTGCCAGTAGTGCAAGGACAGGACATCAGCCCCAGCATTTT

v_gene: TRBV4-1
j_gene: TRBJ2-7
d_gene: NA
CDR3aa: CASSQRESSTYEQYF
CDR3nt: TGCGCCAGCAGCCAGCGGGAATCGTCCACCTACGAGCAGTACTTC

v_gene: TRBV9
j_gene: TRBJ2-7
d_gene: NA
CDR3aa: CASSVGSSTYEQYF
CDR3nt: TGTGCCAGCAGCGTAGGGTCCTCTACCTACGAGCAGTACTTC

v_gene: TRBV3-1/TRBV3-2
j_gene: TRBJ1-2
d_gene: TRBD1
CDR3aa: CASSREGGQGNYGYTF
CDR3nt: TGTGCCAGCAGCCGAGAGGGCGGACAGGGGAACTATGGCTACACCTTC

v_gene: TRBV5-4
j_gene: TRBJ1-1
d_gene: TRBD1
CDR3aa: CASSRTKTGGATEAFF
CDR3nt: TGTGCCAGCAGCCGAACTAAGACAGGGGGCGCGACTGAAGCTTTCTTT

v_gene: TRBV2
j_gene: TRBJ2-1
d_gene: TRBD2
CDR3aa: CASRGSSGSYNEQFF
CDR3nt: TGTGCCAGCAGGGGGTCTAGCGGGTCCTACAATGAGCAGTTCTTC

v_gene: TRBV11-2
j_gene: TRBJ2-7
d_gene: TRBD1
CDR3aa: CASSLGTGAYEQYF
CDR3nt: TGTGCCAGCAGCTTGGGGACAGGGGCCTACGAGCAGTACTTC

v_gene: TRBV30
j_gene: TRBJ1-5
d_gene: TRBD1
CDR3aa: CAWSGTGPFGNQPQHF
CDR3nt: TGTGCCTGGAGTGGGACAGGGCCTTTTGGGAATCAGCCCCAGCATTTT

v_gene: TRBV19
j_gene: TRBJ2-2
d_gene: NA
CDR3aa: CASSNRRSNTGELFF
CDR3nt: TGTGCCAGTAGTAACAGGCGTTCGAACACCGGGGAGCTGTTTTTT

v_gene: TRBV7-2
j_gene: TRBJ2-2
d_gene: NA
CDR3aa: CASSYGLDTGELFF
CDR3nt: TGTGCCAGCAGCTATGGACTTGATACCGGGGAGCTGTTTTTT

v_gene: TRBV7-8
j_gene: TRBJ2-1
d_gene: TRBD2
CDR3aa: CASTTSGTIYNEQFF
CDR3nt: TGTGCCAGCACCACCAGCGGGACTATCTACAATGAGCAGTTCTTC

v_gene: TRBV15
j_gene: TRBJ1-5
d_gene: NA
CDR3aa: CATSPVFGNQPQHF
CDR3nt: TGTGCCACCAGCCCTGTTTTTGGCAATCAGCCCCAGCATTTT

v_gene: TRBV5-4
j_gene: TRBJ2-1
d_gene: TRBD2
CDR3aa: CASSAGGRAYNEQFF
CDR3nt: TGTGCCAGCAGCGCGGGCGGGAGGGCTTACAATGAGCAGTTCTTC